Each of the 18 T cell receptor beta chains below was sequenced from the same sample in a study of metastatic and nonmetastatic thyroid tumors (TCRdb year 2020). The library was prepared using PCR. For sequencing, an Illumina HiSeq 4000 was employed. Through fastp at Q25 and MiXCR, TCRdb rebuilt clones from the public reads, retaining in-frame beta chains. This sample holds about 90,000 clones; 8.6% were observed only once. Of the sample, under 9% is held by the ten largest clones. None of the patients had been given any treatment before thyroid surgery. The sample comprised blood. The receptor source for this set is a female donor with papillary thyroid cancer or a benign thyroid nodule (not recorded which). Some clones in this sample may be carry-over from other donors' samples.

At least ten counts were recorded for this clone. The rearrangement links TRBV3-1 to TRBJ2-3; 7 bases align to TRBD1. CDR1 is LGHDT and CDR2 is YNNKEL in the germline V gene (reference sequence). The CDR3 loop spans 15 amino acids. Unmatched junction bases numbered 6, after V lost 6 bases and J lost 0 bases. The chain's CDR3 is CASRPGGTSTDTQYF. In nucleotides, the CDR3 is TGTGCCAGCAGACCAGGGGGAACAAGCACAGATACGCAGTATTTT.

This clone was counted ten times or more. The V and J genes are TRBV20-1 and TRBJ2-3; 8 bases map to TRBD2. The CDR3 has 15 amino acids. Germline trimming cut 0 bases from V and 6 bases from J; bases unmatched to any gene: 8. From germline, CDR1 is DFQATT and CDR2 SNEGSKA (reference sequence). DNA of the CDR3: TGCAGTGCTAGAGATCCCTGGACTAGCAGGGATACGCAGTATTTT. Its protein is CSARDPWTSRDTQYF.

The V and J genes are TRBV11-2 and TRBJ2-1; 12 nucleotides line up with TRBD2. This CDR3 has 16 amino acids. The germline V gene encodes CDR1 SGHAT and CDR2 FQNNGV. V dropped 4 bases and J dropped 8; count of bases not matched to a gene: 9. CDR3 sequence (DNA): TGTGCCAGCAGCTACCTGACTAGCGGGAGTCAGGATGAGCAGTTCTTC. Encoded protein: CASSYLTSGSQDEQFF.

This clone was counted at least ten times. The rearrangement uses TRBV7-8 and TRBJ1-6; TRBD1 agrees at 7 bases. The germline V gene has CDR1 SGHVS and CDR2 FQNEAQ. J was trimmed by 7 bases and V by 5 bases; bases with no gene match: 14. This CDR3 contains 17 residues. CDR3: CASSPFNFRDSNSPLHF. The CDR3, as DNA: TGTGCCAGCAGCCCCTTTAACTTCCGGGACAGCAATTCACCCCTCCACTTT.

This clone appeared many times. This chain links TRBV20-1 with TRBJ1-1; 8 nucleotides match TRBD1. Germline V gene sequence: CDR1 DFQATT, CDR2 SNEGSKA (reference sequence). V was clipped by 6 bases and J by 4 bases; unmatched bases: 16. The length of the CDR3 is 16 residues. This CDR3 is CSATPDRVGFGTEAFF. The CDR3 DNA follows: TGCAGTGCAACCCCGGACAGGGTAGGATTCGGCACTGAAGCTTTCTTT.

For the CDR3, the DNA is TGTGCCACTTCGGACGGACAGGAAGGATACGAGCAGTACTTC. It yields the protein CATSDGQEGYEQYF. The chain employs TRBV27 and TRBJ2-7; 7 bases agree with TRBD1. V trimming: 10 bases; J trimming: 4 bases; junction bases outside the gene matches: 13. Per the germline V gene, CDR1 is MNHEY and CDR2 is SMNVEV (reference sequence). The CDR3 totals 14 residues.

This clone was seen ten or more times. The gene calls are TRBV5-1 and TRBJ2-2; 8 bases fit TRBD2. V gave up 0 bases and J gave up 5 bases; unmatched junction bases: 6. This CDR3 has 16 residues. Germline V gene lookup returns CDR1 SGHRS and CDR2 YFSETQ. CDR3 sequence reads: CASSLDSGGRTGELFF. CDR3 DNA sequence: TGCGCCAGCAGCTTGGACTCGGGGGGGCGAACCGGGGAGCTGTTTTTT.

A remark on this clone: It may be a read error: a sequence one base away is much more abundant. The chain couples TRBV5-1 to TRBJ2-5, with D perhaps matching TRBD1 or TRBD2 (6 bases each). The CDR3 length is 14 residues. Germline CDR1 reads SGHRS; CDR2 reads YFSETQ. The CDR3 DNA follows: TGCGCCAGCAGTCCCACAGGGAGGAGAGAGAACCAGTACTTC. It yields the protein CASSPTGRRENQYF. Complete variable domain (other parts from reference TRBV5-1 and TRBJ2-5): KAGVTQTPRYLIKTRGQQVTLSCSPISGHRSVSWYQQTPGQGLQFLFEYFSETQRNKGNFPGRFSGRQFSNSRSEMNVSTLELGDSALYLCASSPTGRRENQYFGPGTRLLVL.

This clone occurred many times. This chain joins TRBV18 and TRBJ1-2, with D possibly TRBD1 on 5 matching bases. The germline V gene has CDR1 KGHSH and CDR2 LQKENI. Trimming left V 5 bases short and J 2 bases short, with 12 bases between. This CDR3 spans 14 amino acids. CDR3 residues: CASSTQGLNYGYTF. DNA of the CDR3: TGTGCCAGCTCAACCCAGGGATTGAACTATGGCTACACCTTC.

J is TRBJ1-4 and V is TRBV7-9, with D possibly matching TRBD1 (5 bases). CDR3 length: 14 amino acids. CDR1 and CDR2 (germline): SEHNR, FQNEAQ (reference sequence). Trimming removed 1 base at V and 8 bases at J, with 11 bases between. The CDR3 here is CASSLGDSREKLFF. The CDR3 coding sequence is TGTGCCAGCAGCTTAGGTGACAGTCGGGAAAAACTGTTTTTT.

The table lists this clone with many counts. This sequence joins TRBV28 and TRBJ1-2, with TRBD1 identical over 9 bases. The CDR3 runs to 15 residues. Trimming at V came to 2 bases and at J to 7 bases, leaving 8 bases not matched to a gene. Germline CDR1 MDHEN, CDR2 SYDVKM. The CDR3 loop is CASSLTGQGKGGYTF. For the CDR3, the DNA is TGTGCCAGCAGTTTAACGGGACAGGGTAAAGGTGGCTACACCTTC.

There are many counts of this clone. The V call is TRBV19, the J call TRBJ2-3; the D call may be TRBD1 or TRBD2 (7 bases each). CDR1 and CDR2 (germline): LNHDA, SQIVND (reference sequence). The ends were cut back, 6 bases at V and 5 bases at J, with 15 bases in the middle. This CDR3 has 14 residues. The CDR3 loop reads CASSPQGGRDTQYF. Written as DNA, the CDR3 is TGTGCCAGTAGCCCTCAGGGGGGGAGAGATACGCAGTATTTT.

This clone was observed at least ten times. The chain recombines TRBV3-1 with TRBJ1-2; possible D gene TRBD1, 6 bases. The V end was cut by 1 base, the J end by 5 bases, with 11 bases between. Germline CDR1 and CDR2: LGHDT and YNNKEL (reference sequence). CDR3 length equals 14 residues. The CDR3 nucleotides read TGTGCCAGCAGCCAAGTAACAGGGACGTATGGCTACACCTTC. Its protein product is CASSQVTGTYGYTF. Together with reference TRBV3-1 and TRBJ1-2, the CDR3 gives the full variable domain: DTAVSQTPKYLVTQMGNDKSIKCEQNLGHDTMYWYKQDSKKFLKIMFSYNNKELIINETVPNRFSPKSPDKAHLNLHINSLELGDSAVYFCASSQVTGTYGYTFGSGTRLTVV.

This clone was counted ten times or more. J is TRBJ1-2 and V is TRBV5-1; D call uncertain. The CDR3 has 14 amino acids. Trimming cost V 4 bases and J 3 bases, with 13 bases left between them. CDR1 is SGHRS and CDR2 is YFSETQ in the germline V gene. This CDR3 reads CASSLVRPDYGYTF. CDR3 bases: TGCGCCAGCAGCCTAGTCCGGCCTGACTATGGCTACACCTTC.

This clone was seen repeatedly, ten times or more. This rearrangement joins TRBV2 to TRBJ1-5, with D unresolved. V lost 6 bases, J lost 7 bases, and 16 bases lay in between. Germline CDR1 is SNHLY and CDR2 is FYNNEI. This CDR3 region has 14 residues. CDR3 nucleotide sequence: TGTGCCAGCAGGGGCGGGCCCAGGCTCCAGCCCCAGCATTTT. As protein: CASRGGPRLQPQHF.

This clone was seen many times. CDR3 loop: CSAALREPYEQYF. In DNA form, the CDR3 reads TGCAGCGCTGCACTCAGAGAACCCTACGAGCAGTACTTC. The V call is TRBV29-1, the J call TRBJ2-7; D is unclear. The germline V gene has CDR1 SQVTM and CDR2 ANQGSEA. This CDR3 has 13 residues. V was pared by 7 bases and J by 2 bases, with 15 bases between.

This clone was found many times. CDR3 in amino acids: CASSYRDRGHVVVETQYF. The CDR3 coding sequence is TGTGCCAGCAGTTACCGGGACAGGGGGCATGTGGTCGTAGAGACCCAGTACTTC. V gene TRBV6-6 combines with J gene TRBJ2-5; 12 nucleotides agree with TRBD1. V gave up 2 bases and J gave up 4 bases; unmatched junction bases: 11. Germline CDR1 reads MNHNY; CDR2 reads SVGAGI (reference sequence). The CDR3 consists of 18 residues.

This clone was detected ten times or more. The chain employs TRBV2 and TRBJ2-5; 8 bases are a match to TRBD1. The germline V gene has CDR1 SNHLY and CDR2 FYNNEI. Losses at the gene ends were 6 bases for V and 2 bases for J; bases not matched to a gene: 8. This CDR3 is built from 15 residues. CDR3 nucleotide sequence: TGTGCCAGCAGGGGGGGACAGGCGAAGCAAGAGACCCAGTACTTC. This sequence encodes CASRGGQAKQETQYF.